A single sample is the source of the 26 T cell receptor beta chains below, sequenced in a study of naive and memory T cell subsets. Both TRBC1 and TRBC2 were covered by a beta constant-region primer of two equimolar oligonucleotides. TCRdb re-called the UMI-ligation and nested PCR reads through MiXCR, storing one row per CDR3 protein. The sample contains roughly 140,000 distinct CDR3 sequences, around 15% of which appear only once. Sequenced material: naive CD4+ T cells from blood. The receptors shown here come from a human donor in good health.

The chain recombines TRBV29-1 with TRBJ2-3; unclear D gene. The germline CDR1 and CDR2 sequences are SQVTM and ANQGSEA. V lost 4 bases to trimming and J lost 2 bases, with 10 bases between them. CDR3 length: 13 residues. The CDR3 loop is CSVVAPLTDTQYF. The CDR3 nucleotides are TGCAGCGTTGTAGCTCCTCTCACAGATACGCAGTATTTT.

The rearrangement links TRBV11-1 to TRBJ2-5; perhaps D is TRBD1 or TRBD2 (5 bases each). The CDR3 extends over 15 amino acids. The V and J ends lost 2 bases and 0 bases respectively, with 10 bases between them. CDR1 and CDR2 from the germline V gene are SGHAT and FQDESV (reference sequence). The CDR3 protein is CASSLWGMDQETQYF. The CDR3 bases are TGTGCCAGCAGCTTATGGGGGATGGACCAAGAGACCCAGTACTTC.

This clonotype was seen more than once but under ten times. The V and J genes are TRBV12-3 or TRBV12-4 and TRBJ2-1, with 13 bases aligning to TRBD2. Losses at the gene ends were 6 bases for V and 4 bases for J; bases not matched to a gene: 12. The CDR3 sequence is 18 residues long. CDR3 residues: CASSPTSGRGGGYNEQFF. The DNA of the CDR3 is TGTGCCAGCAGCCCTACTAGCGGGAGGGGGGGCGGATACAATGAGCAGTTCTTC.

This clonotype was counted ten times or more. The V and J genes are TRBV12-3 or TRBV12-4 and TRBJ2-7; possibly TRBD2 for D (7 bases). Between the trimmed V and J ends, which lost 3 bases and 3 bases, there was a span of 12 bases. This CDR3 contains 14 residues. The DNA for the CDR3 is TGTGCCAGCAGTTTCCGGGGGGCCGGCTACGAGCAGTACTTC. Protein sequence: CASSFRGAGYEQYF.

The chain links TRBV19 to TRBJ2-2; no firm D call. From germline, CDR1 is LNHDA and CDR2 SQIVND (reference sequence). CDR3 length equals 13 residues. Trimming stripped 5 bases from V and 6 bases from J, with 10 bases between. The CDR3 spells CASSSQSAGELFF. For the CDR3, the DNA is TGTGCCAGTAGTTCTCAATCGGCCGGGGAGCTGTTTTTT.

This clonotype was observed many times. The rearrangement uses TRBV10-3 and TRBJ2-1; D might be TRBD1 or TRBD2, each matching 5 bases. Germline lookup yields CDR1 ENHRY and CDR2 SYGVKD. The V gene lost 7 bases and the J gene lost 1 base, with 17 bases spanning the gap. The CDR3 is 16 amino acids. The CDR3 bases are TGTGCCATCACGGCCTTCGGGACCGATTCCTACAATGAGCAGTTCTTC. This sequence encodes CAITAFGTDSYNEQFF.

Remarks on this clonotype: One end of the junction fails to match germline, which may point to a read error. The chain couples TRBV6-2 or TRBV6-3 to TRBJ2-7, with 12 bases fitting TRBD2. Germline assignment: CDR1 MNHEY and CDR2 SVGEGT. This CDR3 is built from 12 residues. The CDR3 bases are TGTGCCAGCAGTTCTAGCGGGAGGGACCTAAGCTTC. It codes for CASSSSGRDLSF.

This clonotype was counted a few times. V gene TRBV7-2 combines with J gene TRBJ1-1, with D uncertain. Trimming stripped 5 bases from V and 0 bases from J, with 10 bases between. Germline assignment: CDR1 SGHTA and CDR2 FQGNSA. The CDR3 contains 14 residues. In DNA, the CDR3 is TGTGCCAGCAGCCCAACACGGATGAACACTGAAGCTTTCTTT. Translated, it gives CASSPTRMNTEAFF.

This clonotype was counted between two and nine times. This chain connects TRBV29-1 to TRBJ1-1, with 7 bases lining up with TRBD1. Germline V gene data show CDR1 as SQVTM and CDR2 as ANQGSEA. There are 12 residues in the CDR3. V shed 3 bases, J shed 10 bases, and the junction held 8 bases outside the gene matches. In DNA form, the CDR3 reads TGCAGCGTTGAGGGCAGGGGGGGACCAGCTTTCTTT. It codes for CSVEGRGGPAFF.

This clonotype was observed a handful of times. The chain is built from TRBV6-1 and TRBJ2-7; TRBD1 might be the D (6 bases). Germline-derived CDR1 and CDR2 are MNHNS and SASEGT. Deletions cut 6 bases from V and 4 bases from J, with 19 bases between. The CDR3 has 15 amino acids. The CDR3 region has the DNA TGTGCCAGCAGGTCAGGGGTACTCTCCTCATACGAGCAGTACTTC. It is translated as CASRSGVLSSYEQYF.

V usage is TRBV7-9 and J usage is TRBJ1-2, with a possible D match to TRBD1 (6 bases). The CDR3 consists of 14 residues. V was trimmed by 2 bases and J by 3 bases, leaving 10 bases between them. The germline CDR1 and CDR2 sequences are SEHNR and FQNEAQ (reference sequence). The CDR3: CASSLPGAHYGYTF. In DNA form, the CDR3 reads TGTGCCAGCAGCTTACCAGGGGCGCACTATGGCTACACCTTC.

This chain connects TRBV5-1 to TRBJ2-3; D possibly matches TRBD1 or TRBD2 (5 bases each). The V and J ends lost 3 bases and 2 bases respectively, with 13 bases between them. From germline, CDR1 is SGHRS and CDR2 YFSETQ. There are 15 residues in the CDR3. CDR3 sequence: CASSWAGTPTDTQYF. In DNA, the CDR3 is TGCGCCAGCAGCTGGGCCGGGACCCCCACAGATACGCAGTATTTT. Supplemented by reference TRBV5-1 and TRBJ2-3, the full variable domain reads KAGVTQTPRYLIKTRGQQVTLSCSPISGHRSVSWYQQTPGQGLQFLFEYFSETQRNKGNFPGRFSGRQFSNSRSEMNVSTLELGDSALYLCASSWAGTPTDTQYFGPGTRLTVL.

This clonotype occurred a few times. The J gene is TRBJ1-2, the V gene TRBV7-6; D is possibly TRBD1 (5 bases). The CDR3 sequence is 16 residues long. The V gene lost 4 bases and the J gene lost 1 base, with 16 bases spanning the gap. The germline V gene has CDR1 SGHVS and CDR2 FNYEAQ. CDR3 sequence reads: CASSSTGGLINYGYTF. CDR3 nucleotide sequence: TGTGCCAGCAGCTCCACGGGGGGACTGATTAACTATGGCTACACCTTC.

The rearrangement uses TRBV10-3 and TRBJ2-1; D possibly matches TRBD1 or TRBD2 (5 bases each). Germline V gives CDR1 ENHRY, CDR2 SYGVKD. The CDR3 runs 16 residues. V lost 6 bases and J 5 bases, leaving 20 bases between the germline ends. The CDR3 coding sequence is TGTGCCATCAGGGATTTCCGGGACCCCGGAGACAATGAGCAGTTCTTC. Translating gives CAIRDFRDPGDNEQFF.

Worth noting for this clonotype: Relative to the germline gene, one junction end is altered; a read error may explain this. This chain links TRBV30 with TRBJ1-2; D is unclear. This CDR3 has 16 amino acids. Germline CDR1 and CDR2: GTSNPN and SVGIG (reference sequence). CDR3 nucleotides: TGTGCCTGGAGTGTACCGAGCGACAAAGGAAACTATGGCGACACCTTC. Translating it yields CAWSVPSDKGNYGDTF.

This rearrangement joins TRBV6-2 or TRBV6-3 to TRBJ2-1, with 9 bases identical to TRBD2. V was clipped by 6 bases and J by 7 bases; unmatched bases: 13. Germline loops: CDR1 MNHEY, CDR2 SVGEGT. The CDR3 sequence is 16 residues long. The CDR3 reads CASSDRPGLAKNEQFF. The CDR3 region has the DNA TGTGCCAGCAGCGACCGGCCGGGACTAGCAAAAAATGAGCAGTTCTTC.

This clonotype was counted between two and nine times. The chain recombines TRBV6-2 or TRBV6-3 with TRBJ1-5; the D is unclear. The V gene lost 6 bases and the J gene lost 2 bases, with 14 bases spanning the gap. The CDR3 covers 15 residues. CDR1 is MNHEY and CDR2 is SVGEGT in the germline V gene. CDR3 protein: CASRLQQNRNQPQHF. For the CDR3, the DNA is TGTGCCAGCAGACTCCAACAGAATCGCAATCAGCCCCAGCATTTT.

This clonotype was recorded a few times. This rearrangement joins TRBV5-6 to TRBJ2-1; 16 bases line up with TRBD2. The junction had 7 bases not matched to a gene; V was cut back by 4 bases and J by 9 bases. This CDR3 has 16 amino acids. CDR1 is SGHDT and CDR2 is YYEEEE in the germline V gene. CDR3 DNA: TGTGCCAGCAGCCCGGGACTAGCGGGAGGGTACGCTGAGCAGTTCTTC. It is translated as CASSPGLAGGYAEQFF.

The chain has TRBV14 and TRBJ2-7; D possibly corresponds to TRBD1 (6 bases). The CDR3 extends over 14 amino acids. Trimming pared 4 bases from V and 2 bases from J, leaving 12 bases between. Germline loops: CDR1 SGHDN, CDR2 FVKESK. The CDR3 DNA sequence: TGTGCCAGCAGCCGCCGACAGGAGGCCTACGAGCAGTACTTC. Residues: CASSRRQEAYEQYF.

This clonotype showed up just a few times. The V call is TRBV10-3, the J call TRBJ1-4, with a possible D match to TRBD1 (6 bases). This CDR3 comprises 14 residues. The germline V gene encodes CDR1 ENHRY and CDR2 SYGVKD. The V end was cut by 4 bases, the J end by 4 bases, with 10 bases between. DNA of the CDR3: TGTGCCATCAGTGCCCAAGGGGGTAATGAAAAACTGTTTTTT. It encodes CAISAQGGNEKLFF.

The genes are TRBV7-3 and TRBJ2-2; D is perhaps TRBD2 (6 bases). V dropped 3 bases and J dropped 3 bases, with 11 bases sitting between them. The CDR3 is 15 amino acids. Looked up from germline, CDR1 is SGHTA and CDR2 is FQGTGA. The CDR3 DNA is TGTGCCAGCAGCTTCGCCGGGGGAGACACCGGGGAGCTGTTTTTT. Its translation: CASSFAGGDTGELFF. The full variable domain, with the rest looked up from reference TRBV7-3 and TRBJ2-2, is GAGVSQTPSNKVTEKGKYVELRCDPISGHTALYWYRQSLGQGPEFLIYFQGTGAADDSGLPNDRFFAVRPEGSVSTLKIQRTERGDSAVYLCASSFAGGDTGELFFGEGSRLTVL.

CDR3 bases: TGTGCCAGCAGTGAACTGGGACTAGCGGGAGGAGAGACCCAGTACTTC. Protein product: CASSELGLAGGETQYF. The rearrangement uses TRBV2 and TRBJ2-5; 15 bases fit TRBD2. Germline CDR1 reads SNHLY; CDR2 reads FYNNEI. Trimming removed 2 bases from V and 4 bases from J; junction bases left unmatched: 2. There are 16 residues in the CDR3.

The chain joins TRBV5-1 to TRBJ1-4; D not resolved. The CDR3 is made up of 16 amino acids. The V end was cut by 0 bases, the J end by 0 bases, with 9 bases between. Germline V gene sequence: CDR1 SGHRS, CDR2 YFSETQ. CDR3 loop: CASSLVGYPTNEKLFF. The CDR3 region has the DNA TGCGCCAGCAGCTTGGTGGGGTACCCAACTAATGAAAAACTGTTTTTT.

This clonotype was counted between two and nine times. The genes are TRBV5-1 and TRBJ2-3, with TRBD1 as a possible D gene (6 bases). V was clipped by 3 bases and J by 4 bases, with 18 bases between them. Germline CDR1 SGHRS, CDR2 YFSETQ. CDR3 length: 16 amino acids. CDR3 in DNA: TGCGCCAGCAGCTCGAACAGGGTCCGCCTCCCAGATACGCAGTATTTT. Protein: CASSSNRVRLPDTQYF.

The sample holds a few counts of this clonotype. The chain links TRBV27 to TRBJ1-4, with TRBD1 as a possible D gene (5 bases). CDR1 and CDR2 from the germline V gene are MNHEY and SMNVEV (reference sequence). V was cut by 3 bases and J by 3 bases, with 8 bases left in between. The CDR3 loop spans 14 amino acids. The CDR3 protein is CASSLAGPNEKLFF. In DNA form, the CDR3 reads TGTGCCAGCAGTTTGGCGGGACCTAATGAAAAACTGTTTTTT.

The chain couples TRBV5-1 to TRBJ2-7, with 8 bases aligning to TRBD1. CDR1 and CDR2 (germline): SGHRS, YFSETQ. The J segment lost 5 bases and the V segment lost 1 base, leaving 2 bases of the junction unmatched. This CDR3 spans 13 amino acids. The CDR3 bases are TGCGCCAGCAGCTTGCTCAGGGGGCACGAGCAGTACTTC. Protein product: CASSLLRGHEQYF.